This T cell receptor beta chain was obtained from a study of blood T cell repertoires in COVID-19. The CDR3 contains 14 residues. The V and J ends lost 0 bases and 6 bases respectively, with 9 bases between them. Germline lookup yields CDR1 MNHEY and CDR2 SMNVEV (reference sequence). Before they entered the study, exposed participants had met a COVID-19 case within 2 weeks. Sequencing was performed with immunoSEQ multiplex PCR; in TCRdb, only in-frame clones are kept and a portion is missing. Of about 150,000 clones in the sample, roughly nine tenths were seen once. The sample consisted of PBMCs or T cells enriched from blood (not recorded which). The V call is TRBV27, the J call TRBJ2-1; D unclear. This TCR was sampled from a woman between 40 and 50 years old who had been exposed to COVID-19. Written as DNA, the CDR3 is TGTGCCAGCAGTTTATCCGTACTACCCAATGAGCAGTTCTTC. This translates into CASSLSVLPNEQFF.